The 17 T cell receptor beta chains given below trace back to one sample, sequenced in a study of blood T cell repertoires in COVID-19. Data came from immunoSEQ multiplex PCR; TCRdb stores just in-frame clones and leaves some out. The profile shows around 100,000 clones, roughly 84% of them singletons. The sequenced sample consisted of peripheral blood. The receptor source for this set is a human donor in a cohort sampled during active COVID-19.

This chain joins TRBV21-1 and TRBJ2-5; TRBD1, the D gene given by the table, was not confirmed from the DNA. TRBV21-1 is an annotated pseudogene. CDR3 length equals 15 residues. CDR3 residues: CASSKAGRGEETQYF. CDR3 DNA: TGTGCCAGCAGCAAAGCTGGCAGGGGGGAGGAGACCCAGTACTTC.

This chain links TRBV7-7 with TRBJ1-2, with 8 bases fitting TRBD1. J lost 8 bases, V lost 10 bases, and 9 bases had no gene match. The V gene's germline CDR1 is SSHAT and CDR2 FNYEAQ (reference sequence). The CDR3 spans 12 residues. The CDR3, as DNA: TGTGCCACCACGGACAGGGCAGGCGGCTACACCTTC. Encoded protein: CATTDRAGGYTF.

CDR3: CASSLVAEGLAYYEQYF. CDR3 bases: TGTGCCAGCAGCTTGGTTGCGGAGGGACTGGCGTACTACGAGCAGTACTTC. The chain recombines TRBV5-5 with TRBJ2-7; a weak D match, TRBD2 (6 bases). The CDR3 runs 17 residues. The V gene's germline CDR1 is SGHKS and CDR2 YYEKEE (reference sequence). The V end was cut by 0 bases, the J end by 3 bases, with 19 bases between.

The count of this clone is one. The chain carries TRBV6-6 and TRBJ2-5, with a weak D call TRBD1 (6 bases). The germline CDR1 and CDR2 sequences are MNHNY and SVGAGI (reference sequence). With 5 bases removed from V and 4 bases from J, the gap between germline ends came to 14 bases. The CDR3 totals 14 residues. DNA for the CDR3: TGTGCCAGCAGTACGCAGGGGAGCCGAGAGACCCAGTACTTC. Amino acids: CASSTQGSRETQYF.

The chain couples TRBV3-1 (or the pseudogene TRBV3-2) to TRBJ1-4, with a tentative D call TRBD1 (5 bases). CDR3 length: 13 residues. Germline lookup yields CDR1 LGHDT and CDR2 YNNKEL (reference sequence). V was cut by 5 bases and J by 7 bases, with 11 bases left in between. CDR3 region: CASSSRDSEKLFF. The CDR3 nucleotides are TGTGCCAGCAGCTCCCGGGACTCTGAAAAACTGTTTTTT.

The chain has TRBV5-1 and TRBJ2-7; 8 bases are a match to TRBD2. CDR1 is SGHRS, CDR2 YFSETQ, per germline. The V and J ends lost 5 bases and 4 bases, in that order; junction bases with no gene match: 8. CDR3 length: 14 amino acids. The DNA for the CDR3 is TGCGCCAGCAGTCCCGATGGGACTAGTTACGAGCAGTACTTC. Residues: CASSPDGTSYEQYF.

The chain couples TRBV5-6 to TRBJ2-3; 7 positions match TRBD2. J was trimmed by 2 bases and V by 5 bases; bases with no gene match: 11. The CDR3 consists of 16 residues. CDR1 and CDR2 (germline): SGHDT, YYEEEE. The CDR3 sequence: CASRTGAGDFTDTQYF. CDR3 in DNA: TGTGCCAGCAGGACCGGGGCGGGGGACTTCACAGATACGCAGTATTTT. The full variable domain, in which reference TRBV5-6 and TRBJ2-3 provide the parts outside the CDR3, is DAGVTQSPTHLIKTRGQQVTLRCSPKSGHDTVSWYQQALGQGPQFIFQYYEEEERQRGNFPDRFSGHQFPNYSSELNVNALLLGDSALYLCASRTGAGDFTDTQYFGPGTRLTVL.

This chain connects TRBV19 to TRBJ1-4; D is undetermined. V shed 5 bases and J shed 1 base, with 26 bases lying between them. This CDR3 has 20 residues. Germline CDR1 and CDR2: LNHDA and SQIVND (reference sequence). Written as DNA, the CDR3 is TGTGCCAGTAGTCAAGATTTCAGTCGCGGGTTCTCGGGAACTAATGAAAAACTGTTTTTT. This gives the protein CASSQDFSRGFSGTNEKLFF.

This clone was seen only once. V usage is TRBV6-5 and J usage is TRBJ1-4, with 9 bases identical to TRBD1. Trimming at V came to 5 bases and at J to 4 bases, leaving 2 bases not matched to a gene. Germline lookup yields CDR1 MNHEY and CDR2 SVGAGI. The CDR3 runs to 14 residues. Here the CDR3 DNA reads TGTGCCAGCAGTCGACAGGGGGGTAATGAAAAACTGTTTTTT. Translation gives CASSRQGGNEKLFF.

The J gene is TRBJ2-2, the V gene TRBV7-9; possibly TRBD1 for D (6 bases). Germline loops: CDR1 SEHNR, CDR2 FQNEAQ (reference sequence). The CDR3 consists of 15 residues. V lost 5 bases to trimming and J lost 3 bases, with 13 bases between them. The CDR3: CASSDLQGHTGELFF. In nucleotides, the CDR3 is TGTGCCAGCAGCGATCTTCAGGGGCACACCGGGGAGCTGTTTTTT. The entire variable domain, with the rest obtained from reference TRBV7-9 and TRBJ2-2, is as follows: DTGVSQNPRHKITKRGQNVTFRCDPISEHNRLYWYRQTLGQGPEFLTYFQNEAQLEKSRLLSDRFSAERPKGSFSTLEIQRTEQGDSAMYLCASSDLQGHTGELFFGEGSRLTVL.

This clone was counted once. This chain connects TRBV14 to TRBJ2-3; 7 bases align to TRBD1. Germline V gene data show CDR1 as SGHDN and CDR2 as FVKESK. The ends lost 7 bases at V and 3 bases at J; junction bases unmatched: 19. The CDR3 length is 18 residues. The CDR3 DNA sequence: TGTGCCAGCAATTCCCGGGACAGCGTTTATGGGCGTACAGATACGCAGTATTTT. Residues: CASNSRDSVYGRTDTQYF.

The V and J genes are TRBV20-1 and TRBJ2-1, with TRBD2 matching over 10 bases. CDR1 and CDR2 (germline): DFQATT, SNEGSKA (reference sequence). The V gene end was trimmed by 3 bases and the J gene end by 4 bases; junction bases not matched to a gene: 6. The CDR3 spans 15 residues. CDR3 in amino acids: CSASRAGGPYNEQFF. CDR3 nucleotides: TGCAGTGCTAGTAGAGCGGGGGGGCCATACAATGAGCAGTTCTTC.

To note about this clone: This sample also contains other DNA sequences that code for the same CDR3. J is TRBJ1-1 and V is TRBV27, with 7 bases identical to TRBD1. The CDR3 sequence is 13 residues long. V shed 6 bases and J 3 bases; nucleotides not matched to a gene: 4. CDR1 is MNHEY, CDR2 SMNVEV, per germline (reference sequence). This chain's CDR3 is CASSRQGYTEAFF. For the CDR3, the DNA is TGTGCCAGCAGCAGACAGGGATACACTGAAGCTTTCTTT.

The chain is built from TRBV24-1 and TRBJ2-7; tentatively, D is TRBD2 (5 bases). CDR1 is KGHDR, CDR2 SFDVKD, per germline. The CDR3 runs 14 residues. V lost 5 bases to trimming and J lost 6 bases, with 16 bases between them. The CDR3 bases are TGTGCCACCAGTGGGGTGGGAGATTGGGCCGAGCAGTACTTC. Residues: CATSGVGDWAEQYF.

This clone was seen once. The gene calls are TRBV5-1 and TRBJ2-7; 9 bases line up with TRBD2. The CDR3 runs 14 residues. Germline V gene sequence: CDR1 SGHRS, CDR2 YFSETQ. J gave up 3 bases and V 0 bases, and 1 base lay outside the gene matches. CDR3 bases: TGCGCCAGCAGCTTGGTAGCGGGAGTCTACGAGCAGTACTTC. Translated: CASSLVAGVYEQYF.

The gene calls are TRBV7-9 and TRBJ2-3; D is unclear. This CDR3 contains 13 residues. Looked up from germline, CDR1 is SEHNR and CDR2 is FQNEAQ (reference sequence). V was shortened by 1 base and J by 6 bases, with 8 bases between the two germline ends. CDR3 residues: CASSLVPGDTQYF. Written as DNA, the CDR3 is TGTGCCAGCAGCTTAGTACCGGGTGATACGCAGTATTTT.

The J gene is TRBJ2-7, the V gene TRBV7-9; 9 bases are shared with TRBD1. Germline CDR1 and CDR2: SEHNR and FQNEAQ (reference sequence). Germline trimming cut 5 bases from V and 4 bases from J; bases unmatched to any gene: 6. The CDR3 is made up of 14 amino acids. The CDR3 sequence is CASSAGTGKYEQYF. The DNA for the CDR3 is TGTGCCAGCAGCGCCGGGACAGGGAAGTACGAGCAGTACTTC.